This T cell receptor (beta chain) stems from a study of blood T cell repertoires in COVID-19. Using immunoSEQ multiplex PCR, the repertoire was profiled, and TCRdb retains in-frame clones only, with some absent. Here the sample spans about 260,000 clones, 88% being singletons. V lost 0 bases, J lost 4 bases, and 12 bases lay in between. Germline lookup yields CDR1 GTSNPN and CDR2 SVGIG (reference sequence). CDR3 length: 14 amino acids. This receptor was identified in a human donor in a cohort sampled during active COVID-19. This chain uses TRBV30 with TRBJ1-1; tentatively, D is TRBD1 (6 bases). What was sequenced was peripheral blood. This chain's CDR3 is CAWSVLVGGTEAFF. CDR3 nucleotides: TGTGCCTGGAGTGTACTGGTAGGGGGCACTGAAGCTTTCTTT.